This entry lists 16 T cell receptor beta chains sequenced from one sample in a study of shared clonotypes between healthy human individuals. In the naive CD8 group, cells lacked CD45RO and were positively selected for CCR7, so terminally differentiated effector memory CD45RA+ cells were left out. Clones were read by immunoSEQ multiplex PCR, and TCRdb kept only the in-frame ones, dropping some. The table has around 1.9 million clones, just over 90% seen once. The source material was naive CD8+ T cells from PBMCs. The receptors were sampled from a young man in good health. Some clones in this sample may be carry-over from other donors' samples.

The J gene is TRBJ2-1, the V gene TRBV7-9; 9 bases are a match to TRBD2. Per the germline V gene, CDR1 is SEHNR and CDR2 is FQNEAQ (reference sequence). The CDR3 is made up of 13 amino acids. V gave up 1 base and J gave up 15 bases; unmatched junction bases: 7. The CDR3 here is CASSLDGGRALFF. CDR3 DNA: TGTGCCAGCAGCTTAGATGGCGGGAGGGCCTTGTTCTTC.

The DNA of the CDR3 is TGCAGCGTTGCAACGAACACTGAAGCTTTCTTT. Amino acid sequence: CSVATNTEAFF. The chain is built from TRBV29-1 and TRBJ1-1; D gene uncertain. The CDR3 is 11 amino acids. CDR1 and CDR2 (germline): SQVTM, ANQGSEA. Trimming left V 4 bases short and J 1 base short, with 4 bases between.

DNA of the CDR3: TGTGCCAGCAGCGTAAATCTTTTCGGCGGGGAGCTGTTTTTT. Translated: CASSVNLFGGELFF. The J gene is TRBJ2-2, the V gene TRBV9; the D is unclear. Germline V gene data show CDR1 as SGDLS and CDR2 as YYNGEE. Between the trimmed V and J ends, which lost 1 base and 7 bases, there was a span of 11 bases. The CDR3 runs to 14 residues.

The rearrangement uses TRBV7-6 and TRBJ2-6; D is uncertain. CDR1 SGHVS and CDR2 FNYEAQ come from the germline V gene. V shed 1 base and J shed 0 bases, with 4 bases lying between them. The CDR3 covers 15 residues. The CDR3 sequence: CASSLDNSGANVLTF. CDR3 bases: TGTGCCAGCAGCTTAGACAACTCTGGGGCCAACGTCCTGACTTTC.

Comments on this clone: Other DNA sequences within the sample encode an identical CDR3. The CDR3 coding sequence is TGTGCCAGCAGTTTAGGGGGACTGAACACTGAAGCTTTCTTT. Its translation is CASSLGGLNTEAFF. The chain combines TRBV27 with TRBJ1-1, with D perhaps matching TRBD1 (5 bases). The germline V gene encodes CDR1 MNHEY and CDR2 SMNVEV (reference sequence). The CDR3 is 14 residues long. Trimming removed 2 bases from V and 0 bases from J, with 7 bases in between.

This clone was picked up one time. This chain uses TRBV28 with TRBJ2-7; 10 bases align to TRBD1. This CDR3 comprises 15 residues. V dropped 3 bases and J dropped 2; count of bases not matched to a gene: 4. Germline lookup yields CDR1 MDHEN and CDR2 SYDVKM. The CDR3 spells CASSFGQGEAYEQYF. CDR3 sequence (DNA): TGTGCCAGCAGTTTTGGACAGGGGGAGGCCTACGAGCAGTACTTC.

The chain employs TRBV27 and TRBJ2-5; TRBD2 might be the D (5 bases). Germline V CDR1 and CDR2: MNHEY, SMNVEV (reference sequence). The CDR3 contains 13 residues. The V gene lost 4 bases and the J gene lost 3 bases, with 9 bases spanning the gap. CDR3 sequence: CASSSRGKETQYF. The CDR3 nucleotides read TGTGCCAGCAGTTCCCGGGGAAAAGAGACCCAGTACTTC.

The chain couples TRBV15 to TRBJ1-1, with 11 bases matching TRBD1. Germline assignment: CDR1 LNHNV and CDR2 YYDKDF (reference sequence). This CDR3 is 15 amino acids long. The J segment lost 5 bases and the V segment lost 3 bases, leaving 5 bases of the junction unmatched. CDR3 residues: CATSRDRGPRTEAFF. In nucleotides, the CDR3 is TGTGCCACCAGCAGGGACAGGGGGCCGCGAACTGAAGCTTTCTTT.

J is TRBJ1-3 and V is TRBV30; D is unclear. The length of the CDR3 is 16 residues. V lost 2 bases, J lost 0 bases, and 14 bases lay in between. From germline, CDR1 is GTSNPN and CDR2 SVGIG (reference sequence). The CDR3 loop is CAWSPIDRYSGNTIYF. CDR3 DNA sequence: TGTGCCTGGAGTCCTATAGACCGGTACTCTGGAAACACCATATATTTT.

This rearrangement joins TRBV28 to TRBJ1-5, with D unresolved. The CDR3 runs 17 residues. V dropped 6 bases and J dropped 7 bases, with 25 bases sitting between them. Germline values: CDR1 MDHEN, CDR2 SYDVKM. CDR3 protein: CASRGYGAEGYGQPQHF. CDR3 nucleotide sequence: TGTGCCAGCAGGGGGTATGGAGCGGAGGGCTACGGACAGCCCCAGCATTTT.

This clone was picked up one time. The chain combines TRBV14 with TRBJ1-5; D is perhaps TRBD1 (5 bases). This CDR3 is built from 13 residues. In germline, CDR1 is SGHDN, CDR2 FVKESK. Trimming stripped 3 bases from V and 6 bases from J, with 9 bases between. CDR3 amino acids: CASSQGVGQPQHF. Here the CDR3 DNA reads TGTGCCAGCAGCCAGGGGGTTGGTCAGCCCCAGCATTTT.

In the case of this clone: The sample has other DNA sequences that encode this CDR3 too. V usage is TRBV6-5 and J usage is TRBJ1-2; D unclear. Germline CDR1 is MNHEY and CDR2 is SVGAGI. The ends were cut back, 0 bases at V and 2 bases at J, with 7 bases in the middle. The CDR3 is 14 residues long. The CDR3 region has the DNA TGTGCCAGCAGTTACTCGCCAGTCAACTATGGCTACACCTTC. Amino acid sequence: CASSYSPVNYGYTF.

The V and J genes are TRBV10-3 and TRBJ1-1; TRBD1 is a possible D gene (5 bases). This CDR3 comprises 17 residues. V was clipped by 8 bases and J by 1 base, with 23 bases between them. The V gene's germline CDR1 is ENHRY and CDR2 SYGVKD. DNA of the CDR3: TGTGCCATCGGTTGGGGGGATTCCCCCCTTGGGAACACTGAAGCTTTCTTT. This encodes CAIGWGDSPLGNTEAFF.

The V call is TRBV7-9, the J call TRBJ2-1, with D unclear. CDR1 is SEHNR, CDR2 FQNEAQ, per germline (reference sequence). The V end lost 5 bases, the J end lost 0 bases, and 20 bases lay between the germline ends. The CDR3 contains 18 residues. CDR3 sequence (DNA): TGTGCCAGCAGCCTCCGGCGTGTGGACCTTAGCTCCTACAATGAGCAGTTCTTC. Its protein product is CASSLRRVDLSSYNEQFF.

The rearrangement uses TRBV4-3 and TRBJ2-3, with unresolved D. V was cut by 2 bases and J by 0 bases, with 9 bases left in between. The CDR3 runs to 15 residues. In germline, CDR1 is LGHNA, CDR2 YSLEER. CDR3 bases: TGCGCCAGCAGCCAATTGTCTACTAGCACAGATACGCAGTATTTT. Translating gives CASSQLSTSTDTQYF.

V usage is TRBV7-8 and J usage is TRBJ2-7; TRBD1 aligns across 9 bases. CDR3 size: 14 residues. In germline, CDR1 is SGHVS, CDR2 FQNEAQ. The ends lost 2 bases at V and 7 bases at J; junction bases unmatched: 6. The CDR3 nucleotides are TGTGCCAGCAGCTTACAGGACAGGGGTGAGGAGCAGTACTTC. Its protein is CASSLQDRGEEQYF.